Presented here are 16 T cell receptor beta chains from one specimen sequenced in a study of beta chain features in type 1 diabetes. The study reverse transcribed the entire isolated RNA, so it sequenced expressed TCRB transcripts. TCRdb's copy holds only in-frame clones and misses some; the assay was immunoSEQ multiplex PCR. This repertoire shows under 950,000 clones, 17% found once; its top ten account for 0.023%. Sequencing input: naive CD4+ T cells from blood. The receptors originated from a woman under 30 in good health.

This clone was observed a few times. This chain's CDR3 is CAISEWSQANTGELFF. The CDR3, as DNA: TGTGCCATCAGTGAGTGGAGTCAAGCGAACACCGGGGAGCTGTTTTTT. The rearrangement uses TRBV10-3 and TRBJ2-2; no clear D gene. CDR3 length: 16 amino acids. Germline V gene data show CDR1 as ENHRY and CDR2 as SYGVKD. The V end lost 1 base, the J end lost 0 bases, and 9 bases lay between the germline ends.

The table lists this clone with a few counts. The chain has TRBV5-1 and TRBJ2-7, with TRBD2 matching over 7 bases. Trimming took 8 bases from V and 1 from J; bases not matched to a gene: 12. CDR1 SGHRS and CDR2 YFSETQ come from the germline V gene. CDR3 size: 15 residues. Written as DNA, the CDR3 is TGCGCCAGTCCCTGGGCGGGAGAAAGGTCCTACGAGCAGTACTTC. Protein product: CASPWAGERSYEQYF.

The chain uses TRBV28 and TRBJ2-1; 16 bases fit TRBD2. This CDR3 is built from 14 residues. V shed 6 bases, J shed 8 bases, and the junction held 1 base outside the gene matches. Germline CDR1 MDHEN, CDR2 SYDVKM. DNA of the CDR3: TGTGCCAGCAGGGGACTAGCGGGAGGGTATGAGCAGTTCTTC. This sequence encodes CASRGLAGGYEQFF. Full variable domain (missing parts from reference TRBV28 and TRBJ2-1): DVKVTQSSRYLVKRTGEKVFLECVQDMDHENMFWYRQDPGLGLRLIYFSYDVKMKEKGDIPEGYSVSREKKERFSLILESASTNQTSMYLCASRGLAGGYEQFFGPGTRLTVL.

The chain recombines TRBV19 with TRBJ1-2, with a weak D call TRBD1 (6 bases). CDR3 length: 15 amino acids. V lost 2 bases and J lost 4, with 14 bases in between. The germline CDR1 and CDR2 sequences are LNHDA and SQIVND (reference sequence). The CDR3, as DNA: TGTGCCAGTAGTATACGGGGGGCGTCTCCCTATGGCTACACCTTC. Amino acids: CASSIRGASPYGYTF.

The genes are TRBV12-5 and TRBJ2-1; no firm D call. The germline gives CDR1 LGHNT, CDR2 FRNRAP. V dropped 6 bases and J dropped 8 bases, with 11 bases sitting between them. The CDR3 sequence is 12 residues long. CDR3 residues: CASGYGLYEQFF. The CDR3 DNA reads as TGTGCTAGTGGCTACGGGTTGTATGAGCAGTTCTTC.

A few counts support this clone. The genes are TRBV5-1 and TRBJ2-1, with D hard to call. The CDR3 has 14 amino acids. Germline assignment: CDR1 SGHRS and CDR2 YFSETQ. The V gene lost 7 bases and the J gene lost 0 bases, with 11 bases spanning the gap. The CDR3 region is CASGELSSYNEQFF. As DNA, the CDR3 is TGCGCCAGCGGAGAGTTGAGCTCCTACAATGAGCAGTTCTTC. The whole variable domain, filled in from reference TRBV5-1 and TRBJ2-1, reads KAGVTQTPRYLIKTRGQQVTLSCSPISGHRSVSWYQQTPGQGLQFLFEYFSETQRNKGNFPGRFSGRQFSNSRSEMNVSTLELGDSALYLCASGELSSYNEQFFGPGTRLTVL.

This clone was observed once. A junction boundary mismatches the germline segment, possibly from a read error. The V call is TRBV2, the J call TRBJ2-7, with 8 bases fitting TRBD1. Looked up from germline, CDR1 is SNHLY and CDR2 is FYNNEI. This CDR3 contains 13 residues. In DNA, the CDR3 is TGTGCCAGCACTCTTGACAGGGGCTACGAGCGGTACTTC. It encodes CASTLDRGYERYF.

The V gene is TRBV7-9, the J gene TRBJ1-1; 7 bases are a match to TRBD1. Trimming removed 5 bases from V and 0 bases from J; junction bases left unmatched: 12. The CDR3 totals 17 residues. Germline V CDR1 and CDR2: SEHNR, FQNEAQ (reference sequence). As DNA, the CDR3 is TGTGCCAGCAGCCAAGTAGGAGGACAGGTTATGAACACTGAAGCTTTCTTT. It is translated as CASSQVGGQVMNTEAFF.

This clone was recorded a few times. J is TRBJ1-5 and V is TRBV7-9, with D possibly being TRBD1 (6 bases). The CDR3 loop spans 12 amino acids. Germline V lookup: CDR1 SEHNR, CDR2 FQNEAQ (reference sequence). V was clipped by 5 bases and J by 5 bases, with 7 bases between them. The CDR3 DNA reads TGTGCCAGCAGCCGGACAGATCAGCCCCAGCATTTT. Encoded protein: CASSRTDQPQHF.

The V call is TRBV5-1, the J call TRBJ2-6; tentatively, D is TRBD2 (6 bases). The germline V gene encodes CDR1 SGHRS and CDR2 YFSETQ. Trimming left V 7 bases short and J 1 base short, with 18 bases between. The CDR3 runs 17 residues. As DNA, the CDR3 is TGCGCCAGCGGCCGGGACTCCGGTGATTCTGGGGCCAACGTCCTGACTTTC. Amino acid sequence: CASGRDSGDSGANVLTF. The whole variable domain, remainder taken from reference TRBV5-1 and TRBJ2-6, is KAGVTQTPRYLIKTRGQQVTLSCSPISGHRSVSWYQQTPGQGLQFLFEYFSETQRNKGNFPGRFSGRQFSNSRSEMNVSTLELGDSALYLCASGRDSGDSGANVLTFGAGSRLTVL.

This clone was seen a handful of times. CDR3 in amino acids: CASSHGTYEQYF. In nucleotides, the CDR3 is TGTGCCAGCAGCCACGGGACTTACGAGCAGTACTTC. The chain has TRBV14 and TRBJ2-7, with D possibly being TRBD2 (6 bases). The CDR3 consists of 12 residues. In germline, CDR1 is SGHDN, CDR2 FVKESK. V was cut by 3 bases and J by 4 bases, with 7 bases left in between.

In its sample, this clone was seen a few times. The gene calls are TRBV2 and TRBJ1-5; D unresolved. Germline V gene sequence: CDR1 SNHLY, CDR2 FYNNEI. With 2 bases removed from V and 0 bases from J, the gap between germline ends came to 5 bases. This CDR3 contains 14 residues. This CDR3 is CASSELYSNQPQHF. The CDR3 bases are TGTGCCAGCAGTGAATTGTATAGCAATCAGCCCCAGCATTTT.

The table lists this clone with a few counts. The CDR3 sequence: CASSIRTGENTEAFF. The CDR3 DNA follows: TGTGCCAGCTCAATCCGGACAGGGGAAAACACTGAAGCTTTCTTT. The genes are TRBV18 and TRBJ1-1; TRBD1 aligns across 9 bases. Germline V CDR1 and CDR2: KGHSH, LQKENI. V was clipped by 5 bases and J by 2 bases; unmatched bases: 6. The CDR3 sequence is 15 residues long. The entire variable domain, with the rest obtained from reference TRBV18 and TRBJ1-1, is as follows: NAGVMQNPRHLVRRRGQEARLRCSPMKGHSHVYWYRQLPEEGLKFMVYLQKENIIDESGMPKERFSAEFPKEGPSILRIQQVVRGDSAAYFCASSIRTGENTEAFFGQGTRLTVV.

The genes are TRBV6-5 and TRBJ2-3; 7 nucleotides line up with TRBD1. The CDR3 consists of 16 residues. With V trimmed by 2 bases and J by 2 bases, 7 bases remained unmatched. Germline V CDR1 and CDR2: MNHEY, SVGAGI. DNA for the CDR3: TGTGCCAGCAGTTACGAGGGGGCCGCGATCACAGATACGCAGTATTTT. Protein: CASSYEGAAITDTQYF.

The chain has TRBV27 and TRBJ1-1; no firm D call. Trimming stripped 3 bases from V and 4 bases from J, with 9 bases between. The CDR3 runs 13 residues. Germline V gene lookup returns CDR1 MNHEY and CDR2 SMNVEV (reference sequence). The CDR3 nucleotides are TGTGCCAGCAGTTTTAACACCGTCACTGAAGCTTTCTTT. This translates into CASSFNTVTEAFF.

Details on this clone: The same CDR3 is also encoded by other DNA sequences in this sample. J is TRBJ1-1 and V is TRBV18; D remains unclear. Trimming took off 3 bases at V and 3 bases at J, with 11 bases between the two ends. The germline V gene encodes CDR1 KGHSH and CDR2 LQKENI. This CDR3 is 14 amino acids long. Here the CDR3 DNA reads TGTGCCAGCTCACCCTACTCAGGCGACACTGAAGCTTTCTTT. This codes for CASSPYSGDTEAFF.